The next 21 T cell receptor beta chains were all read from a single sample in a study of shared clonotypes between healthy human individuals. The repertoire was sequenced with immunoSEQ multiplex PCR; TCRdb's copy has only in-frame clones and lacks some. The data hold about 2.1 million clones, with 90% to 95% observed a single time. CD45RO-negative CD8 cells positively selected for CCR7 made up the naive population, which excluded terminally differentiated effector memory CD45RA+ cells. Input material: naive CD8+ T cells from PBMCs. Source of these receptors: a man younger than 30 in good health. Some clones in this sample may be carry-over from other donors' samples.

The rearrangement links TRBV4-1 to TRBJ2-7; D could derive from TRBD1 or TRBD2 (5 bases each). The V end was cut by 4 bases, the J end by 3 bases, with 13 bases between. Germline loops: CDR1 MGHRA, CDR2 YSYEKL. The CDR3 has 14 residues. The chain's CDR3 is CASSPGARDYEQYF. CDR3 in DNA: TGCGCCAGCAGCCCCGGGGCTCGGGACTACGAGCAGTACTTC.

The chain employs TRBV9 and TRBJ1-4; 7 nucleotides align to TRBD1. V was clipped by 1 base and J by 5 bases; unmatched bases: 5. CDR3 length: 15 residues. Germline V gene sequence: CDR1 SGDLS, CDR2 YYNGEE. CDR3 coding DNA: TGTGCCAGCAGCGTACAGGACAGGCGAAATGAAAAACTGTTTTTT. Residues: CASSVQDRRNEKLFF.

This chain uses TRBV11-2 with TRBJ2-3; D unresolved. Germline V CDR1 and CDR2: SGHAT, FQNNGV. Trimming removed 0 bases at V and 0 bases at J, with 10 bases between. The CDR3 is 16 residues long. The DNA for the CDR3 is TGTGCCAGCAGCTTAGAAGCGAGGCTTAGCACAGATACGCAGTATTTT. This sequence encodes CASSLEARLSTDTQYF.

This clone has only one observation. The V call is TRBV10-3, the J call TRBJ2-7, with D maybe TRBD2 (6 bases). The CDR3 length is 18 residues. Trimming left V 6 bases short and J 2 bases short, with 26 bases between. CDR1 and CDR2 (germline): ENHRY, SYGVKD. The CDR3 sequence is CAIRGGVAAGGTAYEQYF. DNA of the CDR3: TGTGCCATCAGGGGCGGTGTGGCGGCCGGCGGGACCGCCTACGAGCAGTACTTC.

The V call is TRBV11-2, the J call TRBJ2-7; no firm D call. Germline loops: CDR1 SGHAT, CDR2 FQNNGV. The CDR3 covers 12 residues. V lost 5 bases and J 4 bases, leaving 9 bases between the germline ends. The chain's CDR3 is CASSPLNYEQYF. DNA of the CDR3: TGTGCCAGCAGCCCTCTAAATTACGAGCAGTACTTC.

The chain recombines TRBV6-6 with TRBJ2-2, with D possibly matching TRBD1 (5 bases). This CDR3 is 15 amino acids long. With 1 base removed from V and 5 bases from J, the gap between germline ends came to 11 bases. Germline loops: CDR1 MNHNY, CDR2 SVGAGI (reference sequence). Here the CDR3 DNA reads TGTGCCAGCAGTTACTTCTGGACATCGACCGGGGAGCTGTTTTTT. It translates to CASSYFWTSTGELFF.

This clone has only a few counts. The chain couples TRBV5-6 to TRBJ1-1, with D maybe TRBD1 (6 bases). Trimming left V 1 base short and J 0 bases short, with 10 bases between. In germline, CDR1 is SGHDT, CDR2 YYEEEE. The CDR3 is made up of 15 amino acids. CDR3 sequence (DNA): TGTGCCAGCAGCTTGCACAGGGTCTTGAACACTGAAGCTTTCTTT. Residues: CASSLHRVLNTEAFF.

CDR3 in amino acids: CASSLSGVSTEAFF. The DNA for the CDR3 is TGTGCCAGCAGCTTATCGGGGGTTAGCACTGAAGCTTTCTTT. This chain links TRBV7-9 with TRBJ1-1; weak D call: TRBD1 (5 bases). In germline, CDR1 is SEHNR, CDR2 FQNEAQ (reference sequence). The CDR3 runs 14 residues. Trimming took 2 bases from V and 4 from J, leaving 11 bases between them.

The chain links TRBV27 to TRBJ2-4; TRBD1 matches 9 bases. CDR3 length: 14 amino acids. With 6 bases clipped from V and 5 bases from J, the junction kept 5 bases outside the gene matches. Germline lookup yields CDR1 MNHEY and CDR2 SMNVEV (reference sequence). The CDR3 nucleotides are TGTGCCAGCAGCCAGACAGGGGGGGAAAACATTCAGTACTTC. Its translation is CASSQTGGENIQYF.

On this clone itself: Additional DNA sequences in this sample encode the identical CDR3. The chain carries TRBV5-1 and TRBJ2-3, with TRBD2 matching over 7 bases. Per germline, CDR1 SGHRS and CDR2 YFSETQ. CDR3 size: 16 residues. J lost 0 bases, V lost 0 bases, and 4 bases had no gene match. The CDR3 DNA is TGCGCCAGCAGCTTGGAGCTAGCGGTTAGCACAGATACGCAGTATTTT. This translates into CASSLELAVSTDTQYF.

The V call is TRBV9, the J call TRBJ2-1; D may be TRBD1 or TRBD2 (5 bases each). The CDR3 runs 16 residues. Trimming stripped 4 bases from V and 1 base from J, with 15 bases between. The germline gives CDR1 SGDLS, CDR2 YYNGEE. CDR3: CASSTRDGLSYNEQFF. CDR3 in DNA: TGTGCCAGCAGCACCAGGGACGGCCTTTCCTACAATGAGCAGTTCTTC.

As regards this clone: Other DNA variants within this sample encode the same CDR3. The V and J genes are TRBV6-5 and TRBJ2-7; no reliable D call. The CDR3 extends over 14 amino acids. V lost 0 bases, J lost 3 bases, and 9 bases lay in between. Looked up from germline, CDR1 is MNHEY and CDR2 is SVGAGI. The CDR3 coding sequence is TGTGCCAGCAGTTACTCGGCAGGCGGCTACGAGCAGTACTTC. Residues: CASSYSAGGYEQYF.

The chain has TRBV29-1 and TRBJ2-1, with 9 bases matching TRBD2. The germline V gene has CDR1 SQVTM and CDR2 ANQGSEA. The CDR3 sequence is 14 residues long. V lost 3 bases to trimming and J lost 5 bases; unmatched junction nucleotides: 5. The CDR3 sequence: CSVEAGGRNNEQFF. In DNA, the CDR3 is TGCAGCGTTGAGGCGGGAGGGCGTAACAATGAGCAGTTCTTC.

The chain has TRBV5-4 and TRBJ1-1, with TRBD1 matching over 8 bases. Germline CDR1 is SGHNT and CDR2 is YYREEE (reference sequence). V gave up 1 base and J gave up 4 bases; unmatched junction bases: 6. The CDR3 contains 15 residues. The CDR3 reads CASSLQGALGTEAFF. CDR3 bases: TGTGCCAGCAGCTTGCAGGGGGCCTTGGGCACTGAAGCTTTCTTT.

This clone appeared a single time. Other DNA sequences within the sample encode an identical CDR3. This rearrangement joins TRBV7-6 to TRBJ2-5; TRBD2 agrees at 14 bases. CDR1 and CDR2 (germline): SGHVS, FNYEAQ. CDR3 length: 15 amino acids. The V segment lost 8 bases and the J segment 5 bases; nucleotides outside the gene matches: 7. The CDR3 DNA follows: TGTGCCAGCTCCTTGACTAGCGGGAGGGTTGAGACCCAGTACTTC. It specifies CASSLTSGRVETQYF.

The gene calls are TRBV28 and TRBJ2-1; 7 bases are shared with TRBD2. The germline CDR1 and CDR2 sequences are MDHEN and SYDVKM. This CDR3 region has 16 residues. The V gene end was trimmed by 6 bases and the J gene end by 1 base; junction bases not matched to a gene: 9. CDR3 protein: CASSGLADRSYNEQFF. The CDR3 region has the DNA TGTGCCAGCAGCGGGCTAGCGGACCGGTCCTACAATGAGCAGTTCTTC.

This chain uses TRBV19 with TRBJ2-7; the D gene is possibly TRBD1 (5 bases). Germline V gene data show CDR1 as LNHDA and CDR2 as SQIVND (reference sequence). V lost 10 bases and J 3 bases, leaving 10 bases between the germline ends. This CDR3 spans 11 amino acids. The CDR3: CATGQGYEQYF. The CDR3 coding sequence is TGTGCCACCGGCCAGGGCTACGAGCAGTACTTC.

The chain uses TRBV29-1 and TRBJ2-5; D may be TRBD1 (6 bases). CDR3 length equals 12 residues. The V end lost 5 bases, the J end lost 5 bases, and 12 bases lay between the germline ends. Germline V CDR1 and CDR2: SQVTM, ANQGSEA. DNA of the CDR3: TGCAGCGTTACGGGGACAAGGGAGACCCAGTACTTC. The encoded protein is CSVTGTRETQYF.

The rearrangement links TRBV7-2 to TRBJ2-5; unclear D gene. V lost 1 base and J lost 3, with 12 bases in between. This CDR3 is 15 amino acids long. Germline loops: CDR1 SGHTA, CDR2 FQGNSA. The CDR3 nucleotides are TGTGCCAGCAGCTTAGGGTGGCGGTTGGAAGAGACCCAGTACTTC. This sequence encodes CASSLGWRLEETQYF.

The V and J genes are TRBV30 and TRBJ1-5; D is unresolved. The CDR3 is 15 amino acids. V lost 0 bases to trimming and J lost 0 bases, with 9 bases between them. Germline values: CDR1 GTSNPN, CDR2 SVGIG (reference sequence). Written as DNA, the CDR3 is TGTGCCTGGAGTGTCAAATGGGATAGCAATCAGCCCCAGCATTTT. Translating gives CAWSVKWDSNQPQHF.

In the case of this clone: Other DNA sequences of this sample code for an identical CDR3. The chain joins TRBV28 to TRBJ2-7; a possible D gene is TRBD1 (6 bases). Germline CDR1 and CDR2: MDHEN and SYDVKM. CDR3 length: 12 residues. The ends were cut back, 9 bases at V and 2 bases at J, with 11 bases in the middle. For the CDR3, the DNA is TGTGCCAGTTCGACAGGACCCTACGAGCAGTACTTC. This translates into CASSTGPYEQYF.